This TCR beta chain was retrieved from a study of blood T cell repertoires in COVID-19. Profiling relied on immunoSEQ multiplex PCR, and the TCRdb table lists in-frame clones only, not all of them. The data contain 60,000 to 70,000 clones, around 82% of them singletons. V dropped 0 bases and J dropped 10 bases, with 12 bases sitting between them. The CDR3 length is 13 residues. Per the germline V gene, CDR1 is SGHAT and CDR2 is FQNNGV. This receptor was obtained from a woman in her fifties or sixties with acute or convalescent COVID-19. Sequencing was carried out using peripheral blood. V and J are TRBV11-2 and TRBJ1-1; a possible D gene is TRBD1 (5 bases). CDR3: CASSLESAGGAFF. CDR3 sequence (DNA): TGTGCCAGCAGCTTAGAGTCCGCGGGGGGAGCTTTCTTT.